Shown below are 6 T cell receptor beta chains from a single sample sequenced in a study of shared clonotypes between healthy human individuals. Sequencing used immunoSEQ multiplex PCR; TCRdb keeps in-frame clones, though not all of them. Counted here are fewer than 1.8 million clones, 97% to 99% occurring once; the ten biggest clones make up 0.3% to 0.45%. Material: naive CD4+ T cells sorted from blood. As for subset: CD45RA+ positively selected. Source of these receptors: a man in his thirties or forties in good health.

This sequence joins TRBV9 and TRBJ2-5; 11 bases are a match to TRBD1. V dropped 0 bases and J dropped 2; count of bases not matched to a gene: 6. CDR1 is SGDLS, CDR2 YYNGEE, per germline. The CDR3 is made up of 17 amino acids. CDR3 protein: CASSVGRRDRGQETQYF. The CDR3 bases are TGTGCCAGCAGCGTAGGGAGGAGGGACAGGGGGCAAGAGACCCAGTACTTC.

This chain uses TRBV6-4 with TRBJ2-1; 11 bases agree with TRBD1. V lost 4 bases, J lost 4 bases, and 3 bases stayed unmatched. CDR3 size: 15 residues. The germline gives CDR1 MRHNA, CDR2 SNTAGT. CDR3 in amino acids: CASSAGQGGYNEQFF. In DNA form, the CDR3 reads TGTGCCAGCAGTGCGGGACAGGGGGGATACAATGAGCAGTTCTTC.

The chain is built from TRBV28 and TRBJ2-5; tentatively, D is TRBD1 (5 bases). The V gene's germline CDR1 is MDHEN and CDR2 SYDVKM. V shed 3 bases and J shed 1 base, with 9 bases lying between them. The CDR3 spans 14 residues. CDR3 protein: CASSFVDSQETQYF. The CDR3 DNA reads TGTGCCAGCAGTTTTGTCGACAGCCAAGAGACCCAGTACTTC.

The genes are TRBV27 and TRBJ1-2; possibly TRBD1 for D (6 bases). The CDR3 covers 14 residues. Germline lookup yields CDR1 MNHEY and CDR2 SMNVEV (reference sequence). Trimming removed 2 bases from V and 6 bases from J, with 13 bases in between. DNA for the CDR3: TGTGCCAGCAGTTTACTCAGGGGAATGGATGGCTACACCTTC. This codes for CASSLLRGMDGYTF.

Notes on this clone: Distinct nucleotide sequences in the sample also encode this CDR3. The chain has TRBV5-4 and TRBJ2-3; 12 nucleotides line up with TRBD2. J gave up 6 bases and V 3 bases, and 8 bases lay outside the gene matches. CDR3 length: 16 amino acids. Germline V CDR1 and CDR2: SGHNT, YYREEE (reference sequence). CDR3 in amino acids: CASSSPSGRAADTQYF. The CDR3, as DNA: TGTGCCAGCAGCTCCCCTAGCGGGAGGGCCGCGGATACGCAGTATTTT.

The chain uses TRBV6-1 and TRBJ2-5; the D is unclear. The V gene lost 2 bases and the J gene lost 10 bases, with 14 bases spanning the gap. This CDR3 has 13 amino acids. Germline CDR1 reads MNHNS; CDR2 reads SASEGT. CDR3 amino acids: CASSETARRVQYF. DNA of the CDR3: TGTGCCAGCAGTGAAACCGCCCGCCGGGTCCAGTACTTC.